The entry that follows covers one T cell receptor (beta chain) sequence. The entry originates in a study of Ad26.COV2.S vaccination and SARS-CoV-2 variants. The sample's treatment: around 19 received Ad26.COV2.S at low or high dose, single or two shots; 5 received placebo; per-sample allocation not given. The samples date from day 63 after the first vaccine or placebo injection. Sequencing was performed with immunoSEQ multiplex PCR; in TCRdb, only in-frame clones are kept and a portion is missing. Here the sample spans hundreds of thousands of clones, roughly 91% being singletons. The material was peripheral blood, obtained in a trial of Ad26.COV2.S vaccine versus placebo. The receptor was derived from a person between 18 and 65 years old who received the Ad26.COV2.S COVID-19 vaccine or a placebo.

CDR3 loop: CASSSTGGNQPQHF. The CDR3 nucleotides read TGTGCCAGCAGCTCTACAGGGGGGAATCAGCCCCAGCATTTT. The rearrangement joins TRBV6-5 to TRBJ1-5; 8 bases map to TRBD1. This CDR3 is 14 amino acids long. V was clipped by 6 bases and J by 4 bases; unmatched bases: 5. Germline CDR1 MNHEY, CDR2 SVGAGI.